The T cell receptor beta chain described here comes from a study of blood T cell repertoires in COVID-19. The method was immunoSEQ multiplex PCR; TCRdb's version includes in-frame clones alone and lacks a portion of them. Of some 200,000 clones listed, approximately 86% are singletons. Germline CDR1 reads SGDLS; CDR2 reads YYNGEE. CDR3 length equals 13 residues. V lost 7 bases and J lost 4, with 13 bases in between. The sequence derives from a man in his forties with active or convalescent COVID-19. The chain has TRBV9 and TRBJ2-3, with a weak D call TRBD2 (7 bases). Input material: peripheral blood. CDR3 nucleotide sequence: TGTGCCAGCGGCGGGGGCGATGCAGATACGCAGTATTTT. It codes for CASGGGDADTQYF. Full variable domain (missing parts from reference TRBV9 and TRBJ2-3): DSGVTQTPKHLITATGQRVTLRCSPRSGDLSVYWYQQSLDQGLQFLIQYYNGEERAKGNILERFSAQQFPDLHSELNLSSLELGDSALYFCASGGGDADTQYFGPGTRLTVL.